The entry that follows covers one TCR beta chain sequence. The data were obtained in a study of blood T cell repertoires in COVID-19. Study details: The study drew acute and convalescent COVID-19 samples from the United States, Italy and Spain. Sample material is recorded as cDNA or gDNA derived from T cells, B-cell-depleted T cells, or PBMCs.

Trimming at V came to 4 bases and at J to 11 bases, leaving 14 bases not matched to a gene. Germline V lookup: CDR1 MDHEN, CDR2 SYDVKM. This CDR3 is built from 15 residues. Source study methods: Estimates of nucleated cell counts were drawn from the amplification of reference gene primers. Profiled with immunoSEQ multiplex PCR; TCRdb holds only in-frame clones, not every one. Clone size and the V and J calls come from that table; the DNA yielded D and trimming. The sample consists of about 67,000 clones, roughly 73% of them appearing once. The clonotype was recovered from a woman between 55 and 75 years old with acute or convalescent COVID-19. Sequencing used peripheral blood. The V call is TRBV28, the J call TRBJ2-1, with TRBD1 matching 7 bases. CDR3 amino acids: CASSSMTGRAVQQFF. CDR3 bases: TGTGCCAGCAGTTCCATGACAGGGCGGGCGGTACAGCAGTTCTTC. Full variable domain (remainder filled in from reference TRBV28 and TRBJ2-1): DVKVTQSSRYLVKRTGEKVFLECVQDMDHENMFWYRQDPGLGLRLIYFSYDVKMKEKGDIPEGYSVSREKKERFSLILESASTNQTSMYLCASSSMTGRAVQQFFGPGTRLTVL.